The 23 T cell receptor beta chains below come from one sample, sequenced in a study of T cell responses to AZD1222 COVID-19 vaccine. Profiling relied on immunoSEQ multiplex PCR, and the TCRdb table lists in-frame clones only, not all of them. The repertoire holds some 66,000 clones, with 89% as singletons. The sample in question was peripheral blood, obtained 28 days after the second AZD1222 dose. These receptors were collected from an adult who received the AZD1222 COVID-19 vaccine.

This clone was seen once. The CDR3 reads CASSNSRGPNNSPLHF. The DNA of the CDR3 is TGTGCCAGTAGTAATTCCCGGGGACCCAATAATTCACCCCTCCACTTT. This sequence joins TRBV19 and TRBJ1-6; a possible D gene is TRBD1 (5 bases). CDR3 length equals 16 residues. Germline-derived CDR1 and CDR2 are LNHDA and SQIVND (reference sequence). Trimming pared 4 bases from V and 5 bases from J, leaving 15 bases between.

The V call is TRBV11-1, the J call TRBJ1-4; 8 nucleotides match TRBD1. This CDR3 region has 12 residues. Germline V lookup: CDR1 SGHAT, CDR2 FQDESV (reference sequence). The V and J ends lost 5 bases and 12 bases, in that order; junction bases with no gene match: 5. CDR3 bases: TGTGCCAGCAGCCCGGACAGGGAGGAACTGTTTTTT. Encoded protein: CASSPDREELFF.

The J gene is TRBJ1-3, the V gene TRBV7-2, with TRBD1 identical over 10 bases. The CDR3 loop spans 16 amino acids. V lost 8 bases and J lost 3; bases outside the gene matches: 10. The germline gives CDR1 SGHTA, CDR2 FQGNSA. The CDR3 is CASAEGQGNFGNTIYF. In DNA, the CDR3 is TGTGCCAGCGCAGAGGGACAGGGGAACTTTGGAAACACCATATATTTT.

V is TRBV3-1 (or the pseudogene TRBV3-2) and J is TRBJ2-5, with D unresolved. V was pared by 1 base and J by 4 bases, with 4 bases between. Germline V gene data show CDR1 as LGHDT and CDR2 as YNNKEL (reference sequence). This CDR3 contains 12 residues. The CDR3 is CASSQGRETQYF. The CDR3 coding sequence is TGTGCCAGCAGCCAAGGTCGAGAGACCCAGTACTTC.

This chain links TRBV6-5 with TRBJ2-7; 8 bases agree with TRBD2. CDR1 MNHEY and CDR2 SVGAGI come from the germline V gene. This CDR3 contains 14 residues. V was clipped by 5 bases and J by 0 bases; unmatched bases: 3. The CDR3 spells CASSNSGTSYEQYF. In DNA form, the CDR3 reads TGTGCCAGCAGTAATAGCGGGACCTCCTACGAGCAGTACTTC.

The chain employs TRBV18 and TRBJ1-3, with 9 bases fitting TRBD1. Trimming at V came to 6 bases and at J to 12 bases, leaving 9 bases not matched to a gene. The germline V gene has CDR1 KGHSH and CDR2 LQKENI. The CDR3 has 13 amino acids. The CDR3 region has the DNA TGTGCCAGCTCGTCTGGGACAGGGCGGATCATATATTTT. It specifies CASSSGTGRIIYF.

This clone was counted only a few times. The rearrangement links TRBV6-4 to TRBJ2-2; 7 bases are shared with TRBD1. CDR1 and CDR2 from the germline V gene are MRHNA and SNTAGT. The CDR3 spans 14 residues. The V and J ends lost 6 bases and 1 base, in that order; junction bases with no gene match: 2. The CDR3 reads CASSRTGNTGELFF. The CDR3, as DNA: TGTGCCAGCAGCCGGACAGGGAACACCGGGGAGCTGTTTTTT.

The chain uses TRBV4-1 and TRBJ2-7, with D perhaps matching TRBD2 (5 bases). Germline V gene lookup returns CDR1 MGHRA and CDR2 YSYEKL. The ends were cut back, 0 bases at V and 6 bases at J, with 24 bases in the middle. The CDR3 contains 18 residues. This chain's CDR3 is CASSQDRRASGKLGEQYF. CDR3 sequence (DNA): TGCGCCAGCAGCCAAGATCGAAGGGCCAGCGGAAAATTGGGCGAGCAGTACTTC.

The chain uses TRBV7-3 and TRBJ2-2; the D is unclear. Germline lookup yields CDR1 SGHTA and CDR2 FQGTGA. V lost 2 bases and J 4 bases, leaving 5 bases between the germline ends. This CDR3 has 13 amino acids. DNA for the CDR3: TGTGCCAGCAGCTTATTGGGCACCGGGGAGCTGTTTTTT. This codes for CASSLLGTGELFF.

The chain is built from TRBV9 and TRBJ2-7; D is uncertain. V lost 2 bases, J lost 4 bases, and 10 bases lay in between. This CDR3 is 13 amino acids long. Germline V gene lookup returns CDR1 SGDLS and CDR2 YYNGEE. CDR3 sequence (DNA): TGTGCCAGCAGCGTTGGAGTAGGGTACGAGCAGTACTTC. As protein: CASSVGVGYEQYF. Filled out from reference TRBV9 and TRBJ2-7, the complete variable domain reads DSGVTQTPKHLITATGQRVTLRCSPRSGDLSVYWYQQSLDQGLQFLIQYYNGEERAKGNILERFSAQQFPDLHSELNLSSLELGDSALYFCASSVGVGYEQYFGPGTRLTVT.

This clone appeared a single time. V gene TRBV6-2 or TRBV6-3 combines with J gene TRBJ1-5; D call uncertain. Germline assignment: CDR1 MNHEY and CDR2 SVGEGT. The CDR3 spans 12 residues. V shed 2 bases and J shed 11 bases, with 10 bases lying between them. The CDR3 sequence is CASSYNDISQHF. DNA for the CDR3: TGTGCCAGCAGTTACAACGACATTTCCCAGCATTTT.

This rearrangement joins TRBV11-3 to TRBJ2-3; D remains ambiguous. V was clipped by 3 bases and J by 1 base, with 8 bases between them. The CDR3 spans 14 residues. Germline V gene sequence: CDR1 SGHNT, CDR2 YENEEA. The CDR3 reads CASSFGDGTDTQYF. The CDR3 region has the DNA TGTGCCAGCAGCTTTGGTGATGGCACAGATACGCAGTATTTT.

The chain joins TRBV12-3 or TRBV12-4 to TRBJ1-4; possibly TRBD1 for D (5 bases). V lost 6 bases and J lost 8, with 13 bases in between. The CDR3 length is 13 residues. The chain's CDR3 is CASRLGGDEKLFF. The CDR3 DNA reads TGTGCCAGCAGACTAGGAGGGGACGAAAAACTGTTTTTT.

CDR3 DNA: TGCGCCAGCAGCCATTCCGGAGGGGTAGGAGGGAATCAGCCCCAGCATTTT. It is translated as CASSHSGGVGGNQPQHF. The genes are TRBV4-1 and TRBJ1-5; possibly TRBD1 for D (5 bases). The CDR3 runs 17 residues. CDR1 and CDR2 (germline): MGHRA, YSYEKL. With 3 bases removed from V and 4 bases from J, the gap between germline ends came to 19 bases.

The chain joins TRBV7-2 to TRBJ2-7; no clear D. Germline V gene lookup returns CDR1 SGHTA and CDR2 FQGNSA. This CDR3 region has 13 residues. Trimming left V 5 bases short and J 1 base short, with 9 bases between. The CDR3: CASSDFPSYEQYF. The CDR3 nucleotides are TGTGCCAGCAGCGACTTCCCATCCTACGAGCAGTACTTC.

CDR3 in DNA: TGCAGCGCCGACCTCCAAGCGGGTGGGACCGGGGAGCTGTTTTTT. The encoded protein is CSADLQAGGTGELFF. This chain joins TRBV29-1 and TRBJ2-2; a weak D match, TRBD2 (6 bases). With 7 bases removed from V and 5 bases from J, the gap between germline ends came to 20 bases. CDR3 length: 15 amino acids. Germline-derived CDR1 and CDR2 are SQVTM and ANQGSEA.

The chain employs TRBV11-2 and TRBJ2-3; D may be TRBD1 (6 bases). V lost 9 bases and J 5 bases, leaving 18 bases between the germline ends. Per the germline V gene, CDR1 is SGHAT and CDR2 is FQNNGV. This CDR3 spans 14 amino acids. CDR3 amino acids: CASHVAGVKDTQYF. The CDR3 nucleotides read TGTGCCAGTCATGTGGCAGGGGTGAAAGATACGCAGTATTTT.

The CDR3 spells CASFHHRGRGGTYGYTF. The CDR3 nucleotides are TGCGCCAGCTTCCACCACAGGGGAAGGGGGGGTACTTATGGCTACACCTTC. The chain couples TRBV23-1 to TRBJ1-2; TRBD1 matches 7 bases. TRBV23-1 is noted as an ORF with a role that remains uncertain. The J segment lost 5 bases and the V segment lost 8 bases, leaving 20 bases of the junction unmatched. The CDR3 covers 17 residues.

V usage is TRBV18 and J usage is TRBJ2-7; D gene ambiguous. V was cut by 3 bases and J by 0 bases, with 6 bases left in between. The CDR3 contains 13 residues. Germline lookup yields CDR1 KGHSH and CDR2 LQKENI. The DNA for the CDR3 is TGTGCCAGCTCACCTCAAGGCTCCTACGAGCAGTACTTC. This gives the protein CASSPQGSYEQYF.

The chain combines TRBV3-1 (or the pseudogene TRBV3-2) with TRBJ1-4; D is perhaps TRBD1 (6 bases). V shed 5 bases and J shed 0 bases, with 16 bases lying between them. The CDR3 contains 17 residues. Germline CDR1 and CDR2: LGHDT and YNNKEL (reference sequence). CDR3 in amino acids: CASSARGAVATNEKLFF. The DNA of the CDR3 is TGTGCCAGCAGCGCAAGGGGGGCCGTTGCAACTAATGAAAAACTGTTTTTT.

The chain has TRBV5-6 and TRBJ2-7; 7 positions agree with TRBD2. The CDR3 is 14 residues long. Germline assignment: CDR1 SGHDT and CDR2 YYEEEE. J gave up 6 bases and V 0 bases, and 6 bases lay outside the gene matches. CDR3 sequence (DNA): TGTGCCAGCAGCTTGGAGGCTTGGGGGGGCGAGCAGTACTTC. Protein product: CASSLEAWGGEQYF.

J is TRBJ2-1 and V is TRBV9, with 7 nucleotides matching TRBD2. The V gene end was trimmed by 6 bases and the J gene end by 8 bases; junction bases not matched to a gene: 11. This CDR3 is 14 amino acids long. Germline lookup yields CDR1 SGDLS and CDR2 YYNGEE. CDR3 sequence reads: CASNSGDLRDEQFF. Here the CDR3 DNA reads TGTGCCAGCAACAGCGGGGACTTACGGGATGAGCAGTTCTTC.

This CDR3 is CASSQFGGSPLHF. CDR3 nucleotide sequence: TGTGCCAGCAGCCAGTTCGGTGGTTCACCCCTCCACTTT. The genes are TRBV4-2 and TRBJ1-6; D is uncertain. The germline CDR1 and CDR2 sequences are LGHNA and YNFKEQ. V lost 3 bases and J lost 9, with 9 bases in between. The CDR3 sequence is 13 residues long.